The clone carrying this T cell receptor beta chain was recorded once. The CDR3 is 15 amino acids. Germline lookup yields CDR1 MNHEY and CDR2 SVGAGI. V was clipped by 2 bases and J by 6 bases; unmatched bases: 9. Sequenced by immunoSEQ multiplex PCR; TCRdb stores in-frame clones only, minus some. The sample gives roughly 110,000 clones, under 95% of which show up once; roughly 1.4% is in the top ten. This entry is derived from a study of T cells after somatic rescue of genetic block. Sequenced input: peripheral blood mononuclear cells (PBMCs). The chain carries TRBV6-5 and TRBJ1-2, with 7 bases matching TRBD1. The source is a woman under 30. CDR3 sequence (DNA): TGTGCCAGCAGTTACGTCTCAGGGGGAGAGGATGGCTACACCTTC. The encoded protein is CASSYVSGGEDGYTF.